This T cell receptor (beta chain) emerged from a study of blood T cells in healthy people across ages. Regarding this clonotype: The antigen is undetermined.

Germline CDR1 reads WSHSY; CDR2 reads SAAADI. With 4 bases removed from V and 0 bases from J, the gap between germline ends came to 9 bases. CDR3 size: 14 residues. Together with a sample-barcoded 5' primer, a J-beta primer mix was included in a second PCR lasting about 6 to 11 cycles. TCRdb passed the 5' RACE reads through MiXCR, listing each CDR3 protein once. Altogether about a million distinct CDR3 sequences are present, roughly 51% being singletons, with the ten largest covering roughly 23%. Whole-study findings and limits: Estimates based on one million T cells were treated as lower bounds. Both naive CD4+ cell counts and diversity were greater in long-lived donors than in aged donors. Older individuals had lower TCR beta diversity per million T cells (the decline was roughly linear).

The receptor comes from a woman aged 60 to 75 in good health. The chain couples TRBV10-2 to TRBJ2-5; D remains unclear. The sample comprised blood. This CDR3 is CASSGSGYQETQYF. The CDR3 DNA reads TGCGCCAGCAGTGGGTCAGGCTACCAAGAGACCCAGTACTTC.